The 24 T cell receptor beta chains in this list originate from one sample, sequenced in a study of blood T cells in healthy people across ages. Then a second PCR, running roughly 7 to 11 cycles, was carried out with a sample-barcoded 5' primer and a J-beta primer mix. TCRdb re-analysed the 5' RACE reads in MiXCR, keeping a single row per CDR3 protein. The sample has approximately 800,000 distinct CDR3 sequences, roughly 53% seen once; the top ten hold about 42%. Input material: blood. All receptors derive from an older man in good health.

The chain carries TRBV9 and TRBJ2-1; 7 bases fit TRBD1. V was clipped by 7 bases and J by 2 bases; unmatched bases: 6. This CDR3 is 14 amino acids long. Germline values: CDR1 SGDLS, CDR2 YYNGEE. CDR3: CASFRDRPYNEQFF. The CDR3 DNA sequence: TGTGCCAGCTTCCGGGACAGACCCTACAATGAGCAGTTCTTC.

This clonotype has only a few counts. CDR3: CASMNLGNEQFF. CDR3 nucleotides: TGTGCCAGCATGAATCTGGGGAATGAGCAGTTCTTC. The chain joins TRBV11-1 to TRBJ2-1, with D uncertain. The V end was cut by 7 bases, the J end by 7 bases, with 11 bases between. The CDR3 has 12 amino acids. CDR1 and CDR2 from the germline V gene are SGHAT and FQDESV (reference sequence).

This clonotype was detected only once. The chain is built from TRBV4-1 and TRBJ1-4, with unresolved D. Trimming took off 0 bases at V and 8 bases at J, with 7 bases between the two ends. Germline V gene lookup returns CDR1 MGHRA and CDR2 YSYEKL. The CDR3 totals 13 residues. CDR3 in DNA: TGCGCCAGCAGCCAAGATCCAGGAGAAAAACTGTTTTTT. Encoded protein: CASSQDPGEKLFF.

Here the CDR3 reads CASSTQGSGRRDEQFF. In DNA form, the CDR3 reads TGTGCCAGCAGTACTCAGGGTAGCGGGAGACGAGATGAGCAGTTCTTC. V is TRBV12-3 or TRBV12-4 and J is TRBJ2-1, with 9 bases lining up with TRBD2. This CDR3 region has 16 residues. With V trimmed by 5 bases and J by 8 bases, 13 bases remained unmatched.

This chain connects TRBV7-9 to TRBJ1-4; D perhaps matches TRBD1 (6 bases). The CDR3 is 14 amino acids. Per germline, CDR1 SEHNR and CDR2 FQNEAQ (reference sequence). The CDR3 DNA reads TGTGCAGTCAACAGGGAAGGGGTACTTGAAAAACTGTTTTTT. As protein: CAVNREGVLEKLFF.

Concerning this clonotype: The junction shows a germline mismatch at one end, possibly a read error. The chain uses TRBV3-1 and TRBJ2-1; 12 bases line up with TRBD2. The CDR3 has 16 residues. Germline CDR1 is LGHDT and CDR2 is YNNKEL (reference sequence). Here the CDR3 DNA reads TGTGCCGGCAGCCAAGCACTAGCGGGAGGTTACAATGAGCAGTTCTTC. The encoded protein is CAGSQALAGGYNEQFF.

J is TRBJ1-4 and V is TRBV24-1; 7 bases agree with TRBD1. This CDR3 comprises 13 residues. The V gene's germline CDR1 is KGHDR and CDR2 SFDVKD. The V and J ends lost 9 bases and 4 bases, in that order; junction bases with no gene match: 4. CDR3 region: CATGDSLNEKLFF. DNA for the CDR3: TGTGCCACCGGGGACAGCCTTAATGAAAAACTGTTTTTT.

J is TRBJ2-6 and V is TRBV2, with 8 bases that match TRBD2. The J segment lost 0 bases and the V segment lost 2 bases, leaving 15 bases of the junction unmatched. Germline V gene lookup returns CDR1 SNHLY and CDR2 FYNNEI. The CDR3 runs 21 residues. The CDR3 sequence is CASSERGRVREGYSGANVLTF. The CDR3 nucleotides are TGTGCCAGCAGTGAAAGGGGACGGGTTCGGGAGGGGTACTCTGGGGCCAACGTCCTGACTTTC.

The sample holds a few counts of this clonotype. J is TRBJ2-1 and V is TRBV9; tentatively, D is TRBD2 (5 bases). The V gene lost 4 bases and the J gene lost 3 bases, with 11 bases spanning the gap. This CDR3 spans 14 amino acids. Per the germline V gene, CDR1 is SGDLS and CDR2 is YYNGEE. For the CDR3, the DNA is TGTGCCAGCAGCCTGGACGGGAACTACAATGAGCAGTTCTTC. Its protein is CASSLDGNYNEQFF.

The chain is built from TRBV9 and TRBJ2-3, with a tentative D call TRBD2 (6 bases). Germline V gene lookup returns CDR1 SGDLS and CDR2 YYNGEE. V was shortened by 0 bases and J by 4 bases, with 9 bases between the two germline ends. CDR3 size: 14 residues. CDR3 in DNA: TGTGCCAGCAGCGTAGTGGGGGGTCCAGATACGCAGTATTTT. It is translated as CASSVVGGPDTQYF.

The chain employs TRBV4-2 and TRBJ2-5, with 9 positions matching TRBD2. This CDR3 has 15 amino acids. From germline, CDR1 is LGHNA and CDR2 YNFKEQ. V dropped 5 bases and J dropped 5; count of bases not matched to a gene: 9. CDR3 region: CASSEPLAGRETQYF. The CDR3 region has the DNA TGTGCCAGCAGCGAACCCCTAGCGGGACGTGAGACCCAGTACTTC.

This clonotype has more than one count but fewer than ten. The J gene is TRBJ1-2, the V gene TRBV20-1; D not certain. Looked up from germline, CDR1 is DFQATT and CDR2 is SNEGSKA (reference sequence). V was trimmed by 0 bases and J by 4 bases, leaving 15 bases between them. The CDR3 has 15 amino acids. CDR3 DNA sequence: TGCAGTGCTAGAGACCATACGAGGTTGTCCTATGGCTACACCTTC. The encoded protein is CSARDHTRLSYGYTF.

The V call is TRBV10-3, the J call TRBJ2-3; 7 nucleotides agree with TRBD1. The germline V gene has CDR1 ENHRY and CDR2 SYGVKD. This CDR3 comprises 15 residues. V trimming: 6 bases; J trimming: 14 bases; junction bases outside the gene matches: 20. The CDR3 sequence: CAIRDPTGMHRYAYF. The CDR3 region has the DNA TGTGCCATCAGGGACCCGACAGGGATGCACAGATACGCGTATTTT.

This clonotype was counted only a few times. The chain employs TRBV12-3 or TRBV12-4 and TRBJ2-7; TRBD2 might be the D (6 bases). V was clipped by 5 bases and J by 4 bases, with 18 bases between them. This CDR3 comprises 15 residues. The CDR3 coding sequence is TGTGCCAGCAGTACCTCGGGAGCCTCCCTATACGAGCAGTACTTC. As protein: CASSTSGASLYEQYF.

The chain links TRBV14 to TRBJ2-1, with TRBD2 identical over 11 bases. Germline trimming cut 3 bases from V and 5 bases from J; bases unmatched to any gene: 9. The CDR3 loop spans 17 amino acids. CDR1 and CDR2 (germline): SGHDN, FVKESK. The CDR3 sequence: CASSHLAGGRSHNEQFF. As DNA, the CDR3 is TGTGCCAGCAGCCACCTAGCGGGAGGCAGATCTCACAATGAGCAGTTCTTC. Drawing the rest from reference TRBV14 and TRBJ2-1, the complete variable domain is EAGVTQFPSHSVIEKGQTVTLRCDPISGHDNLYWYRRVMGKEIKFLLHFVKESKQDESGMPNNRFLAERTGGTYSTLKVQPAELEDSGVYFCASSHLAGGRSHNEQFFGPGTRLTVL.

A few counts support this clonotype. The rearrangement joins TRBV15 to TRBJ2-7, with 8 nucleotides matching TRBD1. V shed 4 bases, J shed 2 bases, and the junction held 7 bases outside the gene matches. The germline V gene has CDR1 LNHNV and CDR2 YYDKDF (reference sequence). The CDR3 runs to 15 residues. The CDR3: CATSIGTGQTYEQYF. DNA for the CDR3: TGTGCCACCAGCATCGGGACAGGCCAAACCTACGAGCAGTACTTC. Supplemented by reference TRBV15 and TRBJ2-7, the full variable domain reads DAMVIQNPRYQVTQFGKPVTLSCSQTLNHNVMYWYQQKSSQAPKLLFHYYDKDFNNEADTPDNFQSRRPNTSFCFLDIRSPGLGDTAMYLCATSIGTGQTYEQYFGPGTRLTVT.

There are a few counts of this clonotype. The V call is TRBV5-1, the J call TRBJ1-4; possible D gene TRBD1, 5 bases. The CDR3 extends over 16 amino acids. The germline V gene encodes CDR1 SGHRS and CDR2 YFSETQ. Trimming left V 0 bases short and J 4 bases short, with 13 bases between. The CDR3 DNA sequence: TGCGCCAGCAGCTTGGTGGGGGTGAGGATTAATGAAAAACTGTTTTTT. This encodes CASSLVGVRINEKLFF.

The V gene is TRBV4-1, the J gene TRBJ2-1, with D possibly being TRBD1 or TRBD2 (5 bases each). The J call may be incorrect, as the DNA end agrees better with TRBJ2-7. The CDR3 spans 15 residues. Per germline, CDR1 MGHRA and CDR2 YSYEKL. The CDR3 coding sequence is TGCGCCAGCAGACTGGGGGAAAGCTCCTACAATGAGCAGTACTTC. Its protein product is CASRLGESSYNEQYF.

V is TRBV3-1 and J is TRBJ2-1, with a possible D match to TRBD2 (5 bases). Germline V gene data show CDR1 as LGHDT and CDR2 as YNNKEL (reference sequence). This CDR3 has 13 residues. V lost 0 bases to trimming and J lost 12 bases, with 12 bases between them. CDR3 nucleotides: TGTGCCAGCAGCCAAGAAAACGGGAAGCGGCAGTTCTTC. Translation: CASSQENGKRQFF.

For this clonotype: This may be a read error: a much more frequent sequence differs by one nucleotide. The CDR3 loop is CASSLTYYEQYF. The CDR3 DNA follows: TGTGCCAGCAGCTTAACATACTACGAGCAGTACTTC. The gene calls are TRBV11-2 and TRBJ2-5; D not resolved. Judging by the DNA end, TRBJ2-7 fits better; the J call may be wrong. The CDR3 loop spans 12 amino acids. Germline assignment: CDR1 SGHAT and CDR2 FQNNGV.

The genes are TRBV9 and TRBJ2-4, with a possible D match to TRBD2 (7 bases). Germline CDR1 and CDR2: SGDLS and YYNGEE. This CDR3 is 19 amino acids long. V was pared by 0 bases and J by 4 bases, with 23 bases between. Here the CDR3 DNA reads TGTGCCAGCAGCGTAGAAGGGGGGGGCGGACCGGGAGGAAAAAACATTCAGTACTTC. Translation gives CASSVEGGGGPGGKNIQYF.

This clonotype was observed a handful of times. The V gene is TRBV29-1, the J gene TRBJ2-6; TRBD2 is a possible D gene (5 bases). The CDR3 contains 15 residues. Germline lookup yields CDR1 SQVTM and CDR2 ANQGSEA. Trimming stripped 1 base from V and 0 bases from J, with 7 bases between. The CDR3 nucleotides read TGCAGCGTTGAAGGGGCGGGCTCTGGGGCCAACGTCCTGACTTTC. Protein: CSVEGAGSGANVLTF.

This chain uses TRBV6-5 with TRBJ2-2; 8 bases agree with TRBD1. Germline trimming cut 0 bases from V and 3 bases from J; bases unmatched to any gene: 3. The germline V gene has CDR1 MNHEY and CDR2 SVGAGI. This CDR3 contains 16 residues. DNA for the CDR3: TGTGCCAGCAGTTACTCGAGCAGGGGGCACACCGGGGAGCTGTTTTTT. Amino acid sequence: CASSYSSRGHTGELFF.

V gene TRBV28 combines with J gene TRBJ2-7, with 7 positions matching TRBD1. Germline lookup yields CDR1 MDHEN and CDR2 SYDVKM. The V and J ends lost 1 base and 4 bases, in that order; junction bases with no gene match: 10. CDR3 length: 16 amino acids. In DNA form, the CDR3 reads TGTGCCAGCAGTTTATCCCCCGGGACAGTTCTTTACGAGCAGTACTTC. As protein: CASSLSPGTVLYEQYF.